This T cell receptor (beta chain) was identified in a study of blood T cell repertoires in COVID-19. Study-level information: Acute-phase and convalescent COVID-19 samples originated in the United States, Italy and Spain. PBMCs, B-cell-depleted T cells, or T cells were the source of the cDNA or gDNA that made up the material.

The CDR3 is made up of 16 amino acids. V was pared by 2 bases and J by 9 bases, with 10 bases of the junction left unmatched. Germline lookup yields CDR1 ENHRY and CDR2 SYGVKD. Original handling: Nucleated cell number was recorded as an estimate derived from reference gene primer amplification. TCRdb's table, derived via immunoSEQ multiplex PCR, lists solely in-frame clones and lacks some. From that table come the V and J calls and clone size; the DNA was used to work out D and trimming. The sample holds approximately 39,000 clones, around 96% seen once. Sequences were obtained from peripheral blood. This TCR was sampled from a human donor with active COVID-19. The donor label of this sample is uncertain. V usage is TRBV10-3 and J usage is TRBJ1-6, with TRBD1 identical over 7 bases. The CDR3 DNA is TGTGCCATCAGTGAGGTGAGGGGGCGAGGGACTTCACCCCTCCACTTT. Translating it yields CAISEVRGRGTSPLHF.